What follows are 24 T cell receptor beta chains derived from one specimen sequenced in a study of human T cells and chemical hapten exposure. Each CDR3 protein is one row after TCRdb ran MiXCR on the RACE reads. This sample has about 130,000 distinct CDR3 sequences, with roughly 9.5% found just once. Sample time point: healthy volunteer bleed at 2 weeks. Unseparated into fractions, whole blood served as the source from which total RNA was extracted. The specimen was whole blood. These receptors were collected from a male donor in good health. Some clones in this sample may be carry-over from other donors' samples.

The table lists this clonotype with many counts. The rearrangement uses TRBV7-6 and TRBJ2-3, with D unclear. The CDR3 sequence is 13 residues long. The germline V and J ends were trimmed by 1 base and 2 bases, with 4 bases remaining between them. The germline V gene has CDR1 SGHVS and CDR2 FNYEAQ. The CDR3 DNA sequence: TGTGCCAGCAGCTTAGGACTCACAGATACGCAGTATTTT. This translates into CASSLGLTDTQYF.

This clonotype has only a few counts. This sequence joins TRBV19 and TRBJ2-1; 11 positions match TRBD2. The CDR3 has 15 amino acids. Germline loops: CDR1 LNHDA, CDR2 SQIVND (reference sequence). Losses at the gene ends were 6 bases for V and 7 bases for J; bases not matched to a gene: 8. For the CDR3, the DNA is TGTGCCAGTAGCCCCCTAGCGGGGGGTGGGAATGAGCAGTTCTTC. Translated, it gives CASSPLAGGGNEQFF. Full variable domain (missing parts from reference TRBV19 and TRBJ2-1): DGGITQSPKYLFRKEGQNVTLSCEQNLNHDAMYWYRQDPGQGLRLIYYSQIVNDFQKGDIAEGYSVSREKKESFPLTVTSAQKNPTAFYLCASSPLAGGGNEQFFGPGTRLTVL.

At least ten counts were recorded for this clonotype. This chain joins TRBV7-9 and TRBJ1-4; no reliable D call. The germline V gene encodes CDR1 SEHNR and CDR2 FQNEAQ (reference sequence). V was trimmed by 1 base and J by 8 bases, leaving 11 bases between them. The CDR3 loop spans 14 amino acids. DNA of the CDR3: TGTGCCAGCAGCTTAGTCATAATAGGAGAAAAACTGTTTTTT. As protein: CASSLVIIGEKLFF.

This clonotype came up a few times. This sequence joins TRBV2 and TRBJ1-1, with TRBD1 matching 7 bases. CDR3 size: 14 residues. V lost 7 bases and J lost 1; bases outside the gene matches: 6. Germline V gene data show CDR1 as SNHLY and CDR2 as FYNNEI. The CDR3 protein is CASTRTGQNTEAFF. The DNA for the CDR3 is TGTGCCAGCACCCGGACAGGACAGAACACTGAAGCTTTCTTT.

This clonotype was seen repeatedly, ten times or more. The V and J genes are TRBV20-1 and TRBJ1-1; D uncertain. CDR3 length: 12 residues. The V gene's germline CDR1 is DFQATT and CDR2 SNEGSKA (reference sequence). V lost 1 base to trimming and J lost 4 bases, with 7 bases between them. CDR3 protein: CSARVGSTEAFF. The CDR3 DNA reads as TGCAGTGCTAGAGTCGGGAGCACTGAAGCTTTCTTT.

As to this clonotype: One end of the junction varies from germline; a read error may be responsible. This chain links TRBV3-1 with TRBJ2-7; 7 nucleotides agree with TRBD1. CDR3 size: 14 residues. The germline V gene encodes CDR1 LGHDT and CDR2 YNNKEL (reference sequence). This CDR3 is CASTQKTGFYEQYF. CDR3 DNA: TGTGCCAGCACCCAAAAGACAGGGTTCTACGAGCAGTACTTC.

The rearrangement links TRBV19 to TRBJ2-2; D assignment may be TRBD1 or TRBD2 (5 bases each). Deletions cut 7 bases from V and 5 bases from J, with 11 bases between. CDR1 and CDR2 (germline): LNHDA, SQIVND (reference sequence). The CDR3 spans 13 residues. This CDR3 is CASKMGDTGELFF. As DNA, the CDR3 is TGTGCCAGTAAAATGGGGGATACCGGGGAGCTGTTTTTT.

This clonotype was counted many times. V is TRBV7-9 and J is TRBJ2-1, with TRBD2 matching over 8 bases. This CDR3 comprises 16 residues. The trim removed 1 base at V and 1 base at J, leaving 3 bases unmatched. Germline V lookup: CDR1 SEHNR, CDR2 FQNEAQ (reference sequence). The CDR3 DNA reads as TGTGCCAGCAGCTTAGGGACGGGAGGGTCCTACAATGAGCAGTTCTTC. Translated, it gives CASSLGTGGSYNEQFF.

The V gene is TRBV12-5, the J gene TRBJ2-1; TRBD2 matches at 15 bases. The germline gives CDR1 LGHNT, CDR2 FRNRAP. The CDR3 contains 21 residues. The V and J ends lost 2 bases and 1 base, in that order; junction bases with no gene match: 12. The CDR3 bases are TGTGCTAGTGGTTTGCTCGCAAGGGGACTAGCGGGAGGACGGTCCTACAATGAGCAGTTCTTC. It translates to CASGLLARGLAGGRSYNEQFF.

The chain uses TRBV6-2 or TRBV6-3 and TRBJ1-5; unclear D gene. Germline CDR1 is MNHEY and CDR2 is SVGEGT. CDR3 length: 12 residues. V was cut by 6 bases and J by 7 bases, with 10 bases left in between. CDR3: CASSHLGQPQHF. The CDR3 DNA sequence: TGTGCCAGCAGCCATCTCGGCCAGCCCCAGCATTTT.

This clonotype was seen ten or more times. The chain employs TRBV27 and TRBJ1-1; 8 bases fit TRBD1. V gave up 5 bases and J gave up 5 bases; unmatched junction bases: 16. The germline CDR1 and CDR2 sequences are MNHEY and SMNVEV (reference sequence). The CDR3 is made up of 17 amino acids. The CDR3: CASSPHRGGDRRTEAFF. The CDR3 region has the DNA TGTGCCAGCAGTCCCCACAGGGGAGGGGACAGGCGGACTGAAGCTTTCTTT.

This clonotype was counted many times. This chain links TRBV5-1 with TRBJ2-7, with D perhaps being TRBD1 or TRBD2 (7 bases each). Germline CDR1 reads SGHRS; CDR2 reads YFSETQ. The CDR3 is 14 amino acids. V lost 2 bases, J lost 6 bases, and 15 bases lay in between. The CDR3 protein is CASSFRQGLFEQYF. Here the CDR3 DNA reads TGCGCCAGCAGCTTCAGACAGGGACTATTCGAGCAGTACTTC.

The chain employs TRBV6-2 or TRBV6-3 and TRBJ2-1, with 10 nucleotides matching TRBD2. Trimming cost V 4 bases and J 5 bases; bases outside gene matches: 5. The CDR3 runs 15 residues. The germline V gene encodes CDR1 MNHEY and CDR2 SVGEGT. The CDR3 bases are TGTGCCAGCAGTTCTCCAGCGGGGGGGGACAATGAGCAGTTCTTC. Translation gives CASSSPAGGDNEQFF.

This clonotype was observed a few times. Here the CDR3 DNA reads TGTGCCAGCAGCTCGAGACAGGGGGGATCCTACGAGCAGTACTTC. Amino acids: CASSSRQGGSYEQYF. This sequence joins TRBV7-9 and TRBJ2-7; TRBD1 agrees at 9 bases. CDR3 size: 15 residues. CDR1 is SEHNR, CDR2 FQNEAQ, per germline (reference sequence). Losses at the gene ends were 4 bases for V and 1 base for J; bases not matched to a gene: 5.

Ten or more counts support this clonotype. The rearrangement links TRBV5-6 to TRBJ1-4; perhaps TRBD1 as D (5 bases). Germline CDR1 is SGHDT and CDR2 is YYEEEE. The CDR3 sequence is 16 residues long. Trimming took 4 bases from V and 7 from J, leaving 20 bases between them. The CDR3 sequence is CASSGRTPGRGEKLFF. The CDR3 bases are TGTGCCAGCAGCGGACGGACCCCAGGAAGGGGTGAAAAACTGTTTTTT.

The DNA of the CDR3 is TGTGCCAGTAGTCGCCGTACTAGCGGCCAAGAGACCCAGTACTTC. This gives the protein CASSRRTSGQETQYF. This chain joins TRBV19 and TRBJ2-5, with 8 bases matching TRBD2. Unmatched junction bases numbered 6, after V lost 5 bases and J lost 1 base. This CDR3 has 15 amino acids. Germline lookup yields CDR1 LNHDA and CDR2 SQIVND (reference sequence).

This clonotype has just a few counts. This chain joins TRBV6-1 and TRBJ1-1; D is possibly TRBD1 (6 bases). This CDR3 is built from 16 residues. The V end lost 2 bases, the J end lost 2 bases, and 15 bases lay between the germline ends. Germline V lookup: CDR1 MNHNS, CDR2 SASEGT. CDR3 nucleotides: TGTGCCAGCAGTGAATTTCAGGGAGGGGGAAACACTGAAGCTTTCTTT. As protein: CASSEFQGGGNTEAFF.

On this clonotype itself: Being one base from a much bigger clone, this may be a read error. The gene calls are TRBV6-2 or TRBV6-3 and TRBJ2-7; D call uncertain. The CDR3 length is 12 residues. Looked up from germline, CDR1 is MNHEY and CDR2 is SVGEGT. DNA of the CDR3: TGTGCCAGCAGTATCGACGGCTACGAGCAGAACTTC. This codes for CASSIDGYEQNF.

This clonotype appeared many times. The chain uses TRBV7-6 and TRBJ2-3; 13 nucleotides align to TRBD2. Germline V gives CDR1 SGHVS, CDR2 FNYEAQ. This CDR3 is 16 amino acids long. Germline trimming cut 1 base from V and 6 bases from J; bases unmatched to any gene: 4. The CDR3 region has the DNA TGTGCCAGCAGCTTAGGGACTAGCGGGAGTATGGATACGCAGTATTTT. Translated, it gives CASSLGTSGSMDTQYF.

The chain is built from TRBV12-3 or TRBV12-4 and TRBJ1-3; D is uncertain. V lost 3 bases, J lost 0 bases, and 12 bases lay in between. The CDR3 spans 16 residues. The CDR3 spells CASSFEVPSSGNTIYF. CDR3 nucleotides: TGTGCCAGCAGTTTCGAGGTTCCCAGCTCTGGAAACACCATATATTTT.

The gene calls are TRBV14 and TRBJ1-1, with no clear D. Germline CDR1 is SGHDN and CDR2 is FVKESK. CDR3 length: 14 residues. V lost 0 bases, J lost 6 bases, and 11 bases lay in between. Written as DNA, the CDR3 is TGTGCCAGCAGCCAAGAAAGTGGCTGGGCTGAAGCTTTCTTT. Protein sequence: CASSQESGWAEAFF.

This clonotype was observed a few times. The V and J genes are TRBV7-9 and TRBJ2-5; 14 nucleotides align to TRBD2. The CDR3 covers 17 residues. Germline CDR1 SEHNR, CDR2 FQNEAQ (reference sequence). The V gene end was trimmed by 4 bases and the J gene end by 5 bases; junction bases not matched to a gene: 9. The CDR3 sequence: CASSSGLAGGPRETQYF. The CDR3 bases are TGTGCCAGCAGCTCAGGACTAGCGGGGGGTCCTCGGGAGACCCAGTACTTC.

At least ten counts were recorded for this clonotype. The CDR3 loop reads CSAPASKGVNEQFF. CDR3 DNA: TGCAGTGCTCCGGCCAGCAAAGGGGTCAATGAGCAGTTCTTC. The chain couples TRBV20-1 to TRBJ2-1; D may be TRBD1 (5 bases). This CDR3 spans 14 amino acids. The V gene lost 5 bases and the J gene lost 6 bases, with 17 bases spanning the gap. The germline V gene has CDR1 DFQATT and CDR2 SNEGSKA (reference sequence).

This clonotype was counted many times. V usage is TRBV20-1 and J usage is TRBJ2-3; a weak D match, TRBD2 (6 bases). The CDR3 has 15 amino acids. V lost 0 bases and J 2 bases, leaving 12 bases between the germline ends. CDR1 and CDR2 (germline): DFQATT, SNEGSKA (reference sequence). This CDR3 is CSARDDAGPTDTQYF. The CDR3 bases are TGCAGTGCTAGAGATGATGCGGGGCCCACAGATACGCAGTATTTT.